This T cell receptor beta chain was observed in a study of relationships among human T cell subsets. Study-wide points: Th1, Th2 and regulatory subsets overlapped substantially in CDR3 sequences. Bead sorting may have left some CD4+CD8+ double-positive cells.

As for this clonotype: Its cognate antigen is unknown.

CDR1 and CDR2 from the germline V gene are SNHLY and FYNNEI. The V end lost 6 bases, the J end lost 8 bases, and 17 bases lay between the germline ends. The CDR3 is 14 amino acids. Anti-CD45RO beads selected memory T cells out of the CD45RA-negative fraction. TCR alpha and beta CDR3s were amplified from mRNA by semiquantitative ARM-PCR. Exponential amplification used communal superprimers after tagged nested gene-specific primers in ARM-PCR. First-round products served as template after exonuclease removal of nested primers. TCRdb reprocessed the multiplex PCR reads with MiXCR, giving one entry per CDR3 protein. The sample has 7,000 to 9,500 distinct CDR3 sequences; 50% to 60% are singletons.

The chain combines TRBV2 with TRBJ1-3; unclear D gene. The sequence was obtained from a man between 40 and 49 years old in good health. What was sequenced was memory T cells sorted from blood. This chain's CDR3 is CASRRTSAGDTIYF. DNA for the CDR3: TGTGCCAGCAGACGGACTTCTGCCGGCGACACCATATATTTT.